This T cell receptor beta chain was recovered during a study of OX40 agonist ivuxolimab in advanced cancers. Overall study results and limits: Nonresponders included some who also had low normalized T-cell clonal expansion.

Some clones are missing from TCRdb's copy, which holds only in-frame ones; the method was immunoSEQ multiplex PCR. The sample has 75,000 to 95,000 clones, 87% seen once; the top ten hold 3.5% to 5.5%. As to this clone: Its antigen is unknown.

The source of this sequence is an adult with an advanced solid tumor such as melanoma, head and neck, liver or kidney cancer. The material was CD4+ or CD8+ T cells sorted from blood, obtained in a trial of the OX40 agonist ivuxolimab.

The CDR3 here is CASGLGEWSTDTQYF. The CDR3 region has the DNA TGTGCTAGTGGTTTGGGGGAGTGGAGCACAGATACGCAGTATTTT. V is TRBV12-5 and J is TRBJ2-3, with D perhaps matching TRBD2 (5 bases). The CDR3 runs to 15 residues. Germline assignment: CDR1 LGHNT and CDR2 FRNRAP. The V end lost 1 base, the J end lost 0 bases, and 8 bases lay between the germline ends.